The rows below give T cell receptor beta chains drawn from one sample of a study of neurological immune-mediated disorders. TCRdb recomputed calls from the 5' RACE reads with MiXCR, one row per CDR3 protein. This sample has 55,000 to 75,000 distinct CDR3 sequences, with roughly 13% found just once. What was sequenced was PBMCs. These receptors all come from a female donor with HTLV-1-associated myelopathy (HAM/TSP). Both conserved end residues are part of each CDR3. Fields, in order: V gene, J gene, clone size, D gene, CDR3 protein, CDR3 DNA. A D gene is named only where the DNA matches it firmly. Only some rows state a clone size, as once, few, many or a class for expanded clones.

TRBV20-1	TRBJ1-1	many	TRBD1	CSAYSDRGYTEAFF	TGCAGTGCTTATTCGGACAGGGGTTACACTGAAGCTTTCTTT
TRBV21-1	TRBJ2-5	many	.	CASDPQRGDWEETQYF	TGTGCCAGCGACCCCCAGCGGGGAGATTGGGAAGAGACCCAGTACTTC
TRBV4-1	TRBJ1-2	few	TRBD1	CASNQPGQNFYGYTF	TGCGCCAGCAACCAACCGGGACAGAATTTCTATGGCTACACCTTC
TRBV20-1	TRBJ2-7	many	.	CSAHADTYEQYF	TGCAGTGCCCATGCGGATACCTACGAGCAGTACTTC
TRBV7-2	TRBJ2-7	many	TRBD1	CASSSQGYEQYF	TGTGCCAGCAGCTCACAGGGGTACGAGCAGTACTTC
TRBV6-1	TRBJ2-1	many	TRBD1	CASSARTGQGEQFF	TGTGCCAGCAGTGCCCGGACAGGGCAGGGTGAGCAGTTCTTC
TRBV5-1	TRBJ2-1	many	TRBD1	CASSLVGTDYNEQFF	TGCGCCAGCAGCTTGGTCGGGACAGACTACAATGAGCAGTTCTTC
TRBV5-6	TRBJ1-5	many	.	CASSLRRIQPQHF	TGTGCCAGCAGCTTGAGAAGGATTCAGCCCCAGCATTTT
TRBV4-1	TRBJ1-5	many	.	CASSQGLGAGQPQHF	TGCGCCAGCAGCCAAGGTCTGGGGGCGGGTCAGCCCCAGCATTTT
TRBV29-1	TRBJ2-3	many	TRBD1	CSVGTGAKDTQYF	TGCAGCGTGGGGACAGGGGCGAAAGATACGCAGTATTTT
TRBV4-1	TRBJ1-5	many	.	CASSQESTGNQPQHF	TGCGCCAGCAGCCAAGAGTCTACGGGAAATCAGCCCCAGCATTTT
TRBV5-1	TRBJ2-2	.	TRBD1	CASIRDRLENTGELFF	TGCGCCAGCATAAGGGACAGGCTAGAGAACACCGGGGAGCTGTTTTTT
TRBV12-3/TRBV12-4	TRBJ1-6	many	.	CASSPNQGLGNSPLHF	TGTGCCAGCAGCCCGAATCAGGGTCTAGGGAATTCACCCCTCCACTTT
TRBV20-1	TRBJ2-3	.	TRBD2	CSASLGLAGFTDTQYF	TGCAGTGCTAGCTTGGGACTAGCGGGGTTCACAGATACGCAGTATTTT
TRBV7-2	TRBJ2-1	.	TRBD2	CASSQQAGGNYNEQFF	TGTGCCAGCAGCCAACAAGCGGGGGGTAATTACAATGAGCAGTTCTTC
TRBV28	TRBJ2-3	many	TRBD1	CASRPGQGVISSPDTQYF	TGTGCCAGCAGACCGGGACAGGGGGTCATATCGTCCCCAGATACGCAGTATTTT
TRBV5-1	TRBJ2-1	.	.	CTSRKGRDKQFF	TGCACCAGCAGGAAAGGCCGGGACAAGCAGTTCTTC
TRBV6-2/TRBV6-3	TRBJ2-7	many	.	CASRRNEPGTPSSYEQYF	TGTGCCAGCAGGCGGAATGAGCCCGGGACACCTTCCTCCTACGAGCAGTACTTC
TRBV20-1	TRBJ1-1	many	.	CSARDLRTGGNTEAFF	TGCAGTGCTAGAGATCTCCGGACGGGGGGCAACACTGAAGCTTTCTTT
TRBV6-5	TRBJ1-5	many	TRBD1	CATWDRASNQPQHF	TGTGCCACCTGGGACAGGGCCAGCAATCAGCCCCAGCATTTT
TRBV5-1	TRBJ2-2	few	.	CASSLDASGAGELFF	TGCGCCAGCAGCTTGGACGCCTCGGGCGCCGGGGAGCTGTTTTTT
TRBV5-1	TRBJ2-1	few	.	CASSLGSMNEQFF	TGCGCCAGCAGCTTGGGGTCTATGAATGAGCAGTTCTTC
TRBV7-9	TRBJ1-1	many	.	CASSLLVSTEAFF	TGTGCCAGCAGCTTATTAGTGAGCACTGAAGCTTTCTTT
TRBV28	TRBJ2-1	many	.	CASSSPLGEGINGNEQFF	TGTGCCAGCAGTTCCCCCCTGGGTGAGGGGATCAATGGTAATGAGCAGTTCTTC
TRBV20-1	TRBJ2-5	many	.	CSAPQGYQETQYF	TGCAGTGCCCCACAGGGTTACCAAGAGACCCAGTACTTC
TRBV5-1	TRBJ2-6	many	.	CASSLEGTGANVLTF	TGCGCCAGCAGCTTGGAAGGGACCGGGGCCAACGTCCTGACTTTC
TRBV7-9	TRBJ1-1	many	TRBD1	CASSFAGRGSAEAFF	TGTGCCAGCAGCTTTGCGGGCAGGGGGAGCGCTGAAGCTTTCTTT
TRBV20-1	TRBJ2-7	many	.	CSARDGGSYEQYF	TGCAGTGCTAGAGATGGGGGAAGCTACGAGCAGTACTTC
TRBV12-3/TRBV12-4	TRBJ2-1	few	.	CASSSREGYNEQFF	TGTGCCAGCAGTAGCCGAGAGGGCTACAATGAGCAGTTCTTC
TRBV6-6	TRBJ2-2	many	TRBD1	CASRAGTGNTGELFF	TGTGCCAGCAGGGCCGGGACAGGGAACACCGGGGAGCTGTTTTTT
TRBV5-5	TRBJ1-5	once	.	CASSLAGPNQPQHF	TGTGCCAGCAGCTTGGCGGGCCCCAATCAGCCCCAGCATTTT
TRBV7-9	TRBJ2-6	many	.	CASSFFMGAGSGANVLTF	TGTGCCAGCAGTTTCTTCATGGGTGCGGGCTCTGGGGCCAACGTCCTGACTTTC
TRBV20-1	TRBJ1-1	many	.	CSASLEQAFF	TGCAGTGCTAGTCTAGAGCAAGCTTTCTTT
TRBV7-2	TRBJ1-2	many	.	CASSLGVGFGGYTF	TGTGCCAGCAGCTTAGGAGTGGGTTTTGGGGGCTACACCTTC
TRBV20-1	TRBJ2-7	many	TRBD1	CSASRDRDVYEQYF	TGCAGTGCTAGCAGGGACAGGGACGTTTACGAGCAGTACTTC
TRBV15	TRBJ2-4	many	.	CATSRERDGSKNIQYF	TGTGCCACCAGCAGGGAAAGGGATGGGTCCAAAAACATTCAGTACTTC
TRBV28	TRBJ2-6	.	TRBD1	CARPGQITSGVDVLTF	TGTGCCAGACCGGGACAGATCACCTCTGGGGTCGACGTCCTGACTTTC
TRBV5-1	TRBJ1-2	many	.	CASSPGQSNYGYTF	TGCGCCAGCAGCCCCGGACAATCTAACTATGGCTACACCTTC
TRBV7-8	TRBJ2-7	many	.	CASAQAGTASYEQYF	TGTGCCAGCGCGCAGGCGGGGACGGCCTCCTACGAGCAGTACTTC
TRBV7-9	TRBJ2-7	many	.	CASSRQQGADEQYF	TGTGCCAGCAGCCGGCAACAGGGCGCCGACGAGCAGTACTTC
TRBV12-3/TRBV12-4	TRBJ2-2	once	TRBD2	CASSPGTSFVGERFF	TGTGCCAGCAGTCCGGGGACTAGCTTTGTCGGGGAGCGGTTTTTT
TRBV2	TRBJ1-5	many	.	CASIRDSNQPQHF	TGTGCCAGCATAAGGGATAGCAATCAGCCCCAGCATTTT
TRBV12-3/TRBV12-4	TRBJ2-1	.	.	CASQTGRGCHEQFF	TGTGCCAGCCAAACCGGACGGGGATGCCATGAGCAGTTCTTC
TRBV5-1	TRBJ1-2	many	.	CASSQGPGNGYTF	TGCGCCAGCAGCCAGGGTCCGGGGAATGGCTACACCTTC
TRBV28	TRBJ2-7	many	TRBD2	CASRTRKAGGYEQYF	TGTGCCAGCAGGACCCGAAAAGCGGGGGGCTACGAGCAGTACTTC
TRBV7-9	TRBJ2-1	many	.	CASSLDNEQFF	TGTGCCAGCAGCTTAGACAATGAGCAGTTCTTC